This TCR beta chain came from a study of response to subunit inactivated influenza vaccine. V was shortened by 5 bases and J by 4 bases, with 17 bases between the two germline ends. Germline lookup yields CDR1 SGHTA and CDR2 FQGNSA. The CDR3 contains 16 residues. In TCRdb, the RT-PCR reads were re-called with MiXCR into one record per CDR3 protein. The sample records about 800,000 distinct CDR3 sequences, less than 25% being singletons. The source is a man aged 45 to 65 who received an inactivated influenza vaccine. The V and J genes are TRBV7-2 and TRBJ2-2, with D unclear. This material consisted of PBMCs from blood, taken more than 4 days after vaccination. CDR3 protein: CASSRTTLLSTGELFF. CDR3 bases: TGTGCCAGCAGCCGAACAACCCTACTCTCCACCGGGGAGCTGTTTTTT.